The T cell receptor beta chain described here comes from a study of metastatic and nonmetastatic thyroid tumors. The overall study: Comparative analysis of repertoires was undertaken across blood and tumor or nodule tissue obtained from malignant and benign thyroid patients. Study outcomes and limitations: The reported finding was significantly higher TCR beta diversity in malignant thyroid tumors relative to benign nodules, in blood and tumor.

V was cut by 0 bases and J by 3 bases, with 22 bases left in between. From germline, CDR1 is MNHEY and CDR2 SVGEGT. This CDR3 contains 19 residues. Under the authors' procedure: CDR3 was compared across clinicopathological groups, and the resulting differences were used to build a distant-metastasis classifier for papillary thyroid cancer. TCRdb recomputed clones from the PCR reads via MiXCR. V and J calls and clone size were set by TCRdb, not the authors. This sample has more than 10,000 clones; around a quarter occur once, and the top ten carry about 60%. This clone occurred once. The target antigen is unknown. All patients were treatment-naive before thyroid surgery.

The source material was blood. The chain couples TRBV6-2 or TRBV6-3 to TRBJ2-3; either TRBD1 or TRBD2 may fit D (5 bases each). The sequence was collected from a male donor with papillary thyroid cancer or a benign thyroid nodule (not recorded which). Some clones in this sample may be carry-over from other donors' samples. CDR3 loop: CASSYSRNRRGGWTDTQYF. As DNA, the CDR3 is TGTGCCAGCAGTTACTCGAGGAATCGCCGGGGCGGTTGGACAGATACGCAGTATTTT.